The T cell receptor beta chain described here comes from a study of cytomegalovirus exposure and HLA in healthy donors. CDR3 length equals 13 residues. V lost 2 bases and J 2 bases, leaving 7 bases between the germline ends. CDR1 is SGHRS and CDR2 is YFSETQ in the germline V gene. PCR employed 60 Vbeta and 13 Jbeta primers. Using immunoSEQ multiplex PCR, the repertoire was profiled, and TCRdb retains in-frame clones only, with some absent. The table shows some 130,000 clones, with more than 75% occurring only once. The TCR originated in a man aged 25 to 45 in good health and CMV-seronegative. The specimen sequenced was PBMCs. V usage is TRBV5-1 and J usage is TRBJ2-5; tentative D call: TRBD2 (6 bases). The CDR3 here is CASSFGGQETQYF. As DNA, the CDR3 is TGCGCCAGCAGCTTTGGGGGGCAAGAGACCCAGTACTTC.